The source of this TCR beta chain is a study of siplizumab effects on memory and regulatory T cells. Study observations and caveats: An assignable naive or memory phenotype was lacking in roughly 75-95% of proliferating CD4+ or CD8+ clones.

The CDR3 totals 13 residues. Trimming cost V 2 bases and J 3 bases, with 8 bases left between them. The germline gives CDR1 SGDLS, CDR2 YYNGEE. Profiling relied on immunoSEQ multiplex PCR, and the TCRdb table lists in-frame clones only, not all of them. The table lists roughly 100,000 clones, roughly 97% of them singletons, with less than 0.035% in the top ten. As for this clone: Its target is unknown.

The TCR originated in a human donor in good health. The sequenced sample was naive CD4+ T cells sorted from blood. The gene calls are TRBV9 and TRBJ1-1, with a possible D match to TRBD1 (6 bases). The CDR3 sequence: CASSVHRDTEAFF. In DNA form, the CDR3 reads TGTGCCAGCAGCGTGCACAGGGACACTGAAGCTTTCTTT.